The 12 T cell receptor beta chains listed next were all sequenced from one sample in a study of T cell responses to AZD1222 COVID-19 vaccine. Data came from immunoSEQ multiplex PCR; TCRdb stores just in-frame clones and leaves some out. The sample lists over 120,000 clones, just under 95% occurring once. The sequencing used peripheral blood, collected on day 0 of AZD1222 vaccination. The receptors originated from an adult in good health.

CDR3 coding DNA: TGTGCCAGCAGTTGGAATAGCGGGCGTTTCTCTGAGCAGTACTTC. Its protein product is CASSWNSGRFSEQYF. This chain uses TRBV27 with TRBJ2-7; 7 bases are a match to TRBD2. The CDR3 covers 15 residues. Unmatched junction bases numbered 13, after V lost 4 bases and J lost 7 bases. Germline lookup yields CDR1 MNHEY and CDR2 SMNVEV (reference sequence).

This chain joins TRBV12-3 or TRBV12-4 and TRBJ1-1; D is unresolved. Trimming left V 4 bases short and J 10 bases short, with 13 bases between. The CDR3 covers 12 residues. In nucleotides, the CDR3 is TGTGCCAGCAGTTCTTTACACCTTGGAGCTTTCTTT. Protein sequence: CASSSLHLGAFF.

V and J are TRBV7-9 and TRBJ1-1; no definite D call. V dropped 1 base and J dropped 0 bases, with 6 bases sitting between them. Looked up from germline, CDR1 is SEHNR and CDR2 is FQNEAQ (reference sequence). CDR3 size: 14 residues. The CDR3 sequence is CASSLGSLNTEAFF. CDR3 in DNA: TGTGCCAGCAGCTTAGGGTCTCTGAACACTGAAGCTTTCTTT.

The genes are TRBV10-2 and TRBJ1-6; D is perhaps TRBD1 (5 bases). The CDR3 contains 15 residues. The germline V gene encodes CDR1 WSHSY and CDR2 SAAADI. Trimming left V 0 bases short and J 8 bases short, with 11 bases between. This chain's CDR3 is CASSESWGEHSPLHF. DNA of the CDR3: TGCGCCAGCAGTGAGTCTTGGGGGGAACATTCACCCCTCCACTTT.

The genes are TRBV28 and TRBJ1-2, with a tentative D call TRBD1 (5 bases). There are 14 residues in the CDR3. Germline V gene lookup returns CDR1 MDHEN and CDR2 SYDVKM. V was cut by 5 bases and J by 7 bases, with 17 bases left in between. The CDR3 here is CASSTGGNTGGYTF. The CDR3 region has the DNA TGTGCCAGCAGTACGGGGGGAAATACGGGTGGCTACACCTTC.

The V and J genes are TRBV6-1 and TRBJ1-5; tentatively, D is TRBD1 (6 bases). The CDR3 consists of 16 residues. The V and J ends lost 0 bases and 0 bases respectively, with 9 bases between them. Per the germline V gene, CDR1 is MNHNS and CDR2 is SASEGT. The DNA of the CDR3 is TGTGCCAGCAGTGAAGCCCGGACAGCTAGCAATCAGCCCCAGCATTTT. This sequence encodes CASSEARTASNQPQHF.

This clone was picked up one time. V is TRBV7-8 and J is TRBJ2-7; D might be TRBD1 (6 bases). This CDR3 comprises 15 residues. V was shortened by 5 bases and J by 2 bases, with 16 bases between the two germline ends. CDR1 SGHVS and CDR2 FQNEAQ come from the germline V gene. In DNA form, the CDR3 reads TGTGCCAGCAGCGGCAGACAGGTCCTAGCCTACGAGCAGTACTTC. It is translated as CASSGRQVLAYEQYF.

The chain links TRBV7-6 to TRBJ2-7; 8 bases match TRBD2. The length of the CDR3 is 13 residues. The ends lost 4 bases at V and 2 bases at J; junction bases unmatched: 1. Germline V gene sequence: CDR1 SGHVS, CDR2 FNYEAQ. The CDR3 region has the DNA TGTGCCAGCAGCTCGGGACTAGCCTACGAGCAGTACTTC. Encoded protein: CASSSGLAYEQYF.

This clone has a single count. V is TRBV25-1 and J is TRBJ1-3, with TRBD1 matching 7 bases. V was pared by 3 bases and J by 4 bases, with 6 bases of the junction left unmatched. Germline V CDR1 and CDR2: MGHDK, SYGVNS. CDR3 length: 15 amino acids. CDR3 in amino acids: CASSEAGRGGNTIYF. In DNA, the CDR3 is TGTGCCAGCAGTGAGGCTGGCAGGGGGGGAAACACCATATATTTT. Filled out from reference TRBV25-1 and TRBJ1-3, the complete variable domain reads EADIYQTPRYLVIGTGKKITLECSQTMGHDKMYWYQQDPGMELHLIHYSYGVNSTEKGDLSSESTVSRIRTEHFPLTLESARPSHTSQYLCASSEAGRGGNTIYFGEGSWLTVV.

J is TRBJ2-5 and V is TRBV5-1, with 8 bases identical to TRBD2. Germline assignment: CDR1 SGHRS and CDR2 YFSETQ. This CDR3 is 16 amino acids long. Germline trimming cut 1 base from V and 1 base from J; bases unmatched to any gene: 6. The CDR3 bases are TGCGCCAGCAGCTTGCTGTTAGCGGGGCTCCAAGAGACCCAGTACTTC. Protein: CASSLLLAGLQETQYF. Full variable domain (remainder filled in from reference TRBV5-1 and TRBJ2-5): KAGVTQTPRYLIKTRGQQVTLSCSPISGHRSVSWYQQTPGQGLQFLFEYFSETQRNKGNFPGRFSGRQFSNSRSEMNVSTLELGDSALYLCASSLLLAGLQETQYFGPGTRLLVL.

This clone was counted once. The chain uses TRBV6-5 and TRBJ1-1, with a weak D call TRBD1 (6 bases). V dropped 7 bases and J dropped 9 bases, with 12 bases sitting between them. Germline V lookup: CDR1 MNHEY, CDR2 SVGAGI. CDR3 length: 11 residues. The CDR3 spells CASNGQTQAFF. In DNA, the CDR3 is TGTGCCAGCAATGGACAGACTCAAGCTTTCTTT.

This clone was seen a handful of times. J is TRBJ1-4 and V is TRBV4-2; 7 positions match TRBD1. The ends lost 1 base at V and 6 bases at J; junction bases unmatched: 8. The CDR3 sequence is 16 residues long. The germline V gene encodes CDR1 LGHNA and CDR2 YNFKEQ. CDR3 DNA sequence: TGTGCCAGCAGCCAAGTTTGGGGGGACAGAGATGAAAAACTGTTTTTT. This translates into CASSQVWGDRDEKLFF.